This TCR beta chain is drawn from a study of glioma-infiltrating T cells. The iRepertoire nested amplicon-rescue multiplex PCR amplified TCR alpha and beta CDR3s from RNA. TCRdb independently ran MiXCR on the multiplex PCR reads; one entry per CDR3 protein. The table records around 170,000 distinct CDR3 sequences, about 47% of them present only once. The CDR3 is 13 amino acids. Trimming cost V 3 bases and J 7 bases, with 14 bases left between them. Germline loops: CDR1 DFQATT, CDR2 SNEGSKA (reference sequence). The sample holds many counts of this clonotype. The receptor was isolated from a human donor with low-grade glioma or glioblastoma, undergoing nonglioma brain surgery, or in good health (not recorded which). Specimen: glioma tissue, nonneoplastic brain tissue, or PBMCs (not recorded which). V usage is TRBV20-1 and J usage is TRBJ2-3; D unresolved. The CDR3 nucleotides read TGCAGTGCTAGCACGGGTTTGCGGAATACGCAGTATTTT. Its protein product is CSASTGLRNTQYF.